The clone carrying this TCR beta chain came up a few times. As yet, its antigen is unknown. The sample comes from a study of beta chain features in type 1 diabetes. Study background: The samples had around 98 million sorted cells examined in all. Study conclusions and caveats: Although PCR might favor shorter templates, it would do so equally in patients and controls.

Expressed TCRB transcripts were sequenced after all isolated RNA was converted to cDNA. Sequencing was performed with immunoSEQ multiplex PCR; in TCRdb, only in-frame clones are kept and a portion is missing. This table holds hundreds of thousands of clones, roughly 12% found once. The CDR3 consists of 17 residues. The junction had 12 bases not matched to a gene; V was cut back by 3 bases and J by 9 bases. Germline loops: CDR1 MGHDK, CDR2 SYGVNS. This receptor was obtained from a man aged 18 to 29 in good health. V usage is TRBV25-1 and J usage is TRBJ2-3, with TRBD2 matching 13 bases. Material: naive CD4+ T cells from blood. The DNA for the CDR3 is TGTGCCAGCAGTGATCCTGGACTAGCGGGAGCACAGACCACGCAGTATTTT. This codes for CASSDPGLAGAQTTQYF.